This T cell receptor beta chain appears in the sequencing data of a study of T cell repertoires in cytomegalovirus infection. Turning to the study itself: Public TCR beta signatures indicated both CMV infection and matching HLA type.

TCRdb fed the reads into MiXCR, producing one record per CDR3 protein. The sample holds roughly 760,000 distinct CDR3 sequences, about a third seen once. Study findings and constraints: Dominating the ex vivo response were TCR beta clonotypes that were CMV-specific and HLA-C-restricted.

On this clonotype: No antigen is known for it.

Germline values: CDR1 KGHDR, CDR2 SFDVKD. This CDR3 contains 15 residues. Trimming removed 9 bases at V and 0 bases at J, with 16 bases between. Source material: PBMCs. The chain combines TRBV24-1 with TRBJ1-1; no definite D call. The sequence was collected from a human donor in good health (CMV status not recorded). Some clones in this sample may be carry-over from other donors' samples. The CDR3 region is CATRMETRMNTEAFF. The CDR3 nucleotides are TGTGCCACCCGGATGGAGACGAGAATGAACACTGAAGCTTTCTTT.